One and the same sample provided the 17 T cell receptor beta chains below, sequenced in a study of CD8+CD57+ T cells in acquired aplastic anemia (dated by TCRdb to the late 2010s). The data were produced on an Illumina HiSeq 2000. Genomic DNA was used as template for profiling of TCR beta VDJ combinations and CDR3 sequences. TCRdb reran the public reads through fastp at Q25 and MiXCR, keeping productive beta chains. For every CDR3 protein sequence, its rows merge into one entry that carries the most common genes and DNA. The sample profile shows some 120,000 distinct CDR3 sequences; almost 40% of them were found once. The leading ten clones occupy approximately 2.6% of the sample. The patients picked for sequencing were ones in whom flow cytometry had shown an expansion of CD8+CD57+ cells. Specimen: sorted CD4+, CD8+, or CD8+CD57+ T cells (not recorded which) from PBMCs. All receptors derive from a human donor with aplastic anemia.

The sample holds one count of this clonotype. DNA for the CDR3: TGCGCCAGCAGCAGAGTCCCGCGGAGGGGGGAAGATACGCAGTATTTT. It specifies CASSRVPRRGEDTQYF. The rearrangement joins TRBV10-2 to TRBJ2-3, with D perhaps TRBD1 or TRBD2 (6 bases each). The CDR3 loop spans 16 amino acids. Trimming took off 6 bases at V and 5 bases at J, with 21 bases between the two ends. Germline V CDR1 and CDR2: WSHSY, SAAADI.

There are many counts of this clonotype. The V call is TRBV9, the J call TRBJ2-1; no reliable D call. The CDR3 runs 13 residues. Between the trimmed V and J ends, which lost 0 bases and 5 bases, there was a span of 6 bases. Looked up from germline, CDR1 is SGDLS and CDR2 is YYNGEE. The CDR3 nucleotides read TGTGCCAGCAGCGTAGCGACCAACAATGAGCAGTTCTTC. As protein: CASSVATNNEQFF.

This clonotype was seen at least ten times. This chain connects TRBV19 to TRBJ2-3; either TRBD1 or TRBD2 may supply D (6 bases each). Trimming removed 5 bases at V and 6 bases at J, with 12 bases between. Germline CDR1 reads LNHDA; CDR2 reads SQIVND (reference sequence). This CDR3 spans 13 amino acids. The CDR3 DNA follows: TGTGCCAGTAGTCCGGGGGCCGGGGATACGCAGTATTTT. Its protein product is CASSPGAGDTQYF.

The J gene is TRBJ1-2, the V gene TRBV11-1; TRBD1 is a possible D gene (5 bases). Germline CDR1 and CDR2: SGHAT and FQDESV (reference sequence). The CDR3 covers 17 residues. V lost 4 bases, J lost 0 bases, and 18 bases lay in between. The CDR3 nucleotides read TGTGCCAGCAGCTCACCGCAGGGACGGACACCTAACTATGGCTACACCTTC. The encoded protein is CASSSPQGRTPNYGYTF.

This clonotype was observed a handful of times. The V call is TRBV27, the J call TRBJ1-2; D is unclear. There are 14 residues in the CDR3. Germline V gives CDR1 MNHEY, CDR2 SMNVEV (reference sequence). The V gene lost 4 bases and the J gene lost 8 bases, with 17 bases spanning the gap. The CDR3 DNA follows: TGTGCCAGCAGTTCGGGAGACGGGCTGGGGGGCTACACCTTC. Amino acid sequence: CASSSGDGLGGYTF.

This clonotype was seen a handful of times. A junction boundary mismatches the germline segment, possibly from a read error. The chain links TRBV6-1 to TRBJ1-1, with 7 bases lining up with TRBD1. This CDR3 has 12 amino acids. Germline loops: CDR1 MNHNS, CDR2 SASEGT. This chain's CDR3 is CASSPGGLTGIF. In DNA, the CDR3 is TGTGCCAGCAGTCCCGGGGGCCTGACAGGGATATTT.

In its sample, this clonotype was seen many times. The rearrangement links TRBV5-1 to TRBJ2-7, with TRBD1 identical over 9 bases. The CDR3 consists of 15 residues. CDR1 is SGHRS and CDR2 is YFSETQ in the germline V gene. The V gene end was trimmed by 4 bases and the J gene end by 1 base; junction bases not matched to a gene: 6. The CDR3 region has the DNA TGCGCCAGCAGCCCGGACAGGGGCTTATCCTACGAGCAGTACTTC. This codes for CASSPDRGLSYEQYF.

This clonotype was detected only a few times. The chain joins TRBV27 to TRBJ1-6; the D is unclear. Germline V gene sequence: CDR1 MNHEY, CDR2 SMNVEV (reference sequence). The CDR3 spans 16 residues. Trimming cost V 6 bases and J 1 base, with 13 bases left between them. CDR3: CASSLDGNSYNSPLHF. CDR3 sequence (DNA): TGTGCCAGCAGCCTGGACGGGAATTCCTATAATTCACCCCTCCACTTT.

The genes are TRBV2 and TRBJ2-7; 7 bases line up with TRBD2. V was pared by 10 bases and J by 6 bases, with 12 bases of the junction left unmatched. Germline V gives CDR1 SNHLY, CDR2 FYNNEI. CDR3 length: 13 residues. CDR3 protein: CATWEGLAREQYF. CDR3 DNA: TGTGCCACCTGGGAGGGGCTAGCTCGCGAGCAGTACTTC. The full variable domain, its missing parts supplied by reference TRBV2 and TRBJ2-7, is EPEVTQTPSHQVTQMGQEVILRCVPISNHLYFYWYRQILGQKVEFLVSFYNNEISEKSEIFDDQFSVERPDGSNFTLKIRSTKLEDSAMYFCATWEGLAREQYFGPGTRLTVT.

J is TRBJ2-2 and V is TRBV6-1; the D is unclear. The CDR3 contains 13 residues. V was shortened by 7 bases and J by 4 bases, with 10 bases between the two germline ends. Germline V gene data show CDR1 as MNHNS and CDR2 as SASEGT. The CDR3 reads CASMGFPTGELFF. The CDR3 DNA sequence: TGTGCCAGCATGGGGTTTCCCACCGGGGAGCTGTTTTTT.

Details on this clonotype: A read error may be the cause here, since a much bigger clone is one base away. The genes are TRBV5-1 and TRBJ1-2, with no clear D. The CDR3 runs 16 residues. Germline-derived CDR1 and CDR2 are SGHRS and YFSETQ. The CDR3 loop is CASSLVTHEYTYGYAF. The CDR3 DNA sequence: TGCGCCAGCAGCTTGGTTACCCATGAGTATACCTATGGCTACGCCTTC.

This sequence joins TRBV25-1 and TRBJ2-5; no reliable D call. V was clipped by 6 bases and J by 1 base, with 18 bases between them. This CDR3 region has 16 residues. The germline gives CDR1 MGHDK, CDR2 SYGVNS. Written as DNA, the CDR3 is TGTGCCAGCAGCTTAGAGGCCCTGGGTGCCCAAGAGACCCAGTACTTC. This codes for CASSLEALGAQETQYF.

This chain connects TRBV2 to TRBJ1-6; no definite D call. Looked up from germline, CDR1 is SNHLY and CDR2 is FYNNEI. CDR3 length equals 13 residues. Trimming removed 9 bases at V and 4 bases at J, with 10 bases between. The CDR3 reads CARGPSYNSPLHF. CDR3 nucleotides: TGTGCCAGAGGACCGAGTTATAATTCACCCCTCCACTTT. The full variable domain, its missing parts supplied by reference TRBV2 and TRBJ1-6, is EPEVTQTPSHQVTQMGQEVILRCVPISNHLYFYWYRQILGQKVEFLVSFYNNEISEKSEIFDDQFSVERPDGSNFTLKIRSTKLEDSAMYFCARGPSYNSPLHFGNGTRLTVT.

This clonotype turned up a few times. The gene calls are TRBV19 and TRBJ1-4, with D tentatively TRBD1 (6 bases). The CDR3 consists of 16 residues. Germline V gives CDR1 LNHDA, CDR2 SQIVND (reference sequence). Trimming took 9 bases from V and 0 from J, leaving 17 bases between them. This CDR3 is CASTDRPSATNEKLFF. The CDR3 bases are TGTGCCAGCACAGACAGGCCCTCGGCAACTAATGAAAAACTGTTTTTT.

V is TRBV7-3 and J is TRBJ2-7; TRBD1 agrees at 7 bases. Germline-derived CDR1 and CDR2 are SGHTA and FQGTGA. The ends lost 5 bases at V and 2 bases at J; junction bases unmatched: 6. The CDR3 is 14 residues long. CDR3 bases: TGTGCCAGCAGCGTGGGGCAGGGGGCCTACGAGCAGTACTTC. Translated, it gives CASSVGQGAYEQYF.

In its sample, this clonotype was seen once. With a much larger clone just one base away, this may be a read error. No conserved phenylalanine or tryptophan is present at the end of the CDR3, so a read error is the likely explanation. This chain connects TRBV6-5 to TRBJ2-5; 7 nucleotides agree with TRBD1. Trimming removed 2 bases from V and 4 bases from J; junction bases left unmatched: 10. Looked up from germline, CDR1 is MNHEY and CDR2 is SVGAGI. The CDR3 length is 16 residues. The chain's CDR3 is CASSYRTGLGGETQYL. CDR3 coding DNA: TGTGCCAGCAGTTACCGGACAGGACTGGGCGGAGAGACCCAGTACCTC.

This clonotype was observed many times. The chain recombines TRBV10-2 with TRBJ2-4; TRBD2 aligns across 10 bases. The CDR3 is 14 residues long. The germline CDR1 and CDR2 sequences are WSHSY and SAAADI. The trim removed 7 bases at V and 8 bases at J, leaving 8 bases unmatched. The CDR3 loop reads CASTRAGGTDIQYF. The DNA of the CDR3 is TGCGCCAGCACTCGAGCGGGGGGGACTGACATTCAGTACTTC.